This T cell receptor beta chain derives from a study of memory CD4+ T cells and cytomegalovirus serostatus. The CDR3 contains 13 residues. CDR1 is SGDLS, CDR2 YYNGEE, per germline. V was pared by 0 bases and J by 4 bases, with 7 bases between. There are a few counts of this clone. In the authors' methods: After removing out-of-frame reads, 2.3 million or so distinct TCRbeta sequences remained. Some clones are missing from TCRdb's copy, which holds only in-frame ones; the method was immunoSEQ multiplex PCR. The V and J calls and clone size come from that table; D and trimming were worked out from the DNA. This table holds approximately 46,000 clones, under 85% found once. The sort gate was single viable CD3+CD4+CD8-CD45RO+ cells for memory CD4+ T cells.

The sequence derives from an adult in good health and CMV-seronegative. V gene TRBV9 combines with J gene TRBJ1-1; no clear D gene. What was sequenced was memory CD4+ T cells from blood. The CDR3 DNA is TGTGCCAGCAGCGTAGAGAGTTCCACTGAAGCTTTCTTT. Its protein is CASSVESSTEAFF. Complete variable domain (other parts from reference TRBV9 and TRBJ1-1): DSGVTQTPKHLITATGQRVTLRCSPRSGDLSVYWYQQSLDQGLQFLIQYYNGEERAKGNILERFSAQQFPDLHSELNLSSLELGDSALYFCASSVESSTEAFFGQGTRLTVV.